These 19 T cell receptor beta chains share one sample of origin, sequenced in a study of T cells expressing NK-cell markers. TCRdb reprocessed the 5' RACE reads and keeps a single row for each CDR3 protein, giving no DNA. The sample yields roughly 180,000 distinct CDR3 sequences, of which the top ten take up 18%. Material for sequencing was blood T cells: a sorted CD56 or NKG2C T cell subset, CD4+ or CD8+ T cells, or bulk PBMC T cells (not recorded which). The receptors were sampled from a woman between 18 and 75 years old in good health.

The chain employs TRBV27 and TRBJ1-5. Germline CDR1 is MNHEY and CDR2 is SMNVEV (reference sequence). The CDR3 has 14 residues. The CDR3 reads CASSSALSSWSQHF.

V usage is TRBV14 and J usage is TRBJ2-7. CDR3 length: 14 amino acids. Germline V gene data show CDR1 as SGHDN and CDR2 as FVKESK. CDR3 residues: CASSQESGNPRQYF.

The chain couples TRBV7-9 to TRBJ2-7; lacking DNA, the TRBD2 call made by TCRdb goes unchecked. CDR1 is SEHNR, CDR2 FQNEAQ, per germline (reference sequence). The CDR3 runs 12 residues. The CDR3: CASSGTSFRQYF. The complete variable domain, with remaining parts taken from reference TRBV7-9 and TRBJ2-7, reads DTGVSQNPRHKITKRGQNVTFRCDPISEHNRLYWYRQTLGQGPEFLTYFQNEAQLEKSRLLSDRFSAERPKGSFSTLEIQRTEQGDSAMYLCASSGTSFRQYFGPGTRLTVT.

This chain joins TRBV12-3 or TRBV12-4 and TRBJ1-5; the D call from TCRdb, TRBD1, cannot be confirmed without DNA. This CDR3 has 14 residues. The CDR3 loop is CASSPQGSDQPQHF.

The chain carries TRBV7-6 and TRBJ2-1. Germline CDR1 is SGHVS and CDR2 is FNYEAQ. The CDR3 is 13 residues long. This chain's CDR3 is CASSLGLLNEQFF. The full variable domain, in which reference TRBV7-6 and TRBJ2-1 provide the parts outside the CDR3, is GAGVSQSPRYKVTKRGQDVALRCDPISGHVSLYWYRQALGQGPEFLTYFNYEAQQDKSGLPNDRFSAERPEGSISTLTIQRTEQRDSAMYRCASSLGLLNEQFFGPGTRLTVL.

This chain links TRBV20-1 with TRBJ2-3; the D gene TCRdb calls, TRBD1, cannot be checked with no DNA. The CDR3 covers 12 residues. Germline CDR1 and CDR2: DFQATT and SNEGSKA (reference sequence). The CDR3 reads CSAYKGADTQYF.

V usage is TRBV5-1 and J usage is TRBJ2-2; TCRdb returns TRBD1, unconfirmable since there is no DNA. The CDR3 sequence is 17 residues long. CDR1 is SGHRS and CDR2 is YFSETQ in the germline V gene. The CDR3 spells CASSLEVGGPNTGELFF. The full variable domain, its missing parts supplied by reference TRBV5-1 and TRBJ2-2, is KAGVTQTPRYLIKTRGQQVTLSCSPISGHRSVSWYQQTPGQGLQFLFEYFSETQRNKGNFPGRFSGRQFSNSRSEMNVSTLELGDSALYLCASSLEVGGPNTGELFFGEGSRLTVL.

The chain recombines TRBV2 with TRBJ1-1; no DNA is available, so the TRBD1 call from TCRdb remains unchecked. This CDR3 comprises 15 residues. Germline CDR1 reads SNHLY; CDR2 reads FYNNEI. CDR3: CASTFPRGPNTEAFF.

The CDR3: CASSFASGSGADTQYF. J is TRBJ2-3 and V is TRBV12-3 or TRBV12-4; with no DNA, the TCRdb D assignment of TRBD2 cannot be verified. CDR3 size: 16 residues.

The J gene is TRBJ1-3, the V gene TRBV10-3. Germline V gene sequence: CDR1 ENHRY, CDR2 SYGVKD. The CDR3 runs 13 residues. The CDR3 region is CAISAGSGNTIYF.

This chain links TRBV7-2 with TRBJ2-7; as DNA is missing, the TRBD2 call by TCRdb cannot be tested. The germline CDR1 and CDR2 sequences are SGHTA and FQGNSA. This CDR3 has 17 residues. The CDR3 loop is CASSLSRLAGSSYEQYF. The variable domain in full, completed from reference TRBV7-2 and TRBJ2-7, reads GAGVSQSPSNKVTEKGKDVELRCDPISGHTALYWYRQSLGQGLEFLIYFQGNSAPDKSGLPSDRFSAERTGGSVSTLTIQRTQQEDSAVYLCASSLSRLAGSSYEQYFGPGTRLTVT.

The J gene is TRBJ2-2, the V gene TRBV12-3 or TRBV12-4; TCRdb's D call, TRBD2, is unchecked because there is no DNA. This CDR3 contains 19 residues. The CDR3 loop is CASSAHRVPQGSATGELFF.

The rearrangement uses TRBV15 and TRBJ2-2; the TCRdb call, TRBD1, lacks DNA for checking. The germline V gene has CDR1 LNHNV and CDR2 YYDKDF (reference sequence). The CDR3 contains 16 residues. CDR3 amino acids: CATRNPGQGNTGELFF.

The chain couples TRBV2 to TRBJ2-2. The CDR3 has 13 residues. Germline assignment: CDR1 SNHLY and CDR2 FYNNEI. The CDR3 is CASSASFLGELFF.

V is TRBV12-3 or TRBV12-4 and J is TRBJ2-1; the TRBD2 assignment by TCRdb is unverifiable without DNA. This CDR3 contains 17 residues. The CDR3 protein is CASSPRTSGGPYNEQFF.

The rearrangement uses TRBV3-1 and TRBJ1-2; absent DNA, TCRdb's TRBD1 call cannot be checked. Germline V CDR1 and CDR2: LGHDT, YNNKEL (reference sequence). This CDR3 contains 14 residues. The CDR3 here is CASSPGDGPYGYTF.

The rearrangement links TRBV3-1 to TRBJ1-2. Germline V gene sequence: CDR1 LGHDT, CDR2 YNNKEL (reference sequence). This CDR3 has 15 residues. The CDR3 is CASSLAGRGGGGYTF.

This chain links TRBV7-9 with TRBJ1-5. Germline loops: CDR1 SEHNR, CDR2 FQNEAQ (reference sequence). This CDR3 has 13 amino acids. This CDR3 reads CASSLAQNQPQHF. Together with reference TRBV7-9 and TRBJ1-5, the CDR3 gives the full variable domain: DTGVSQNPRHKITKRGQNVTFRCDPISEHNRLYWYRQTLGQGPEFLTYFQNEAQLEKSRLLSDRFSAERPKGSFSTLEIQRTEQGDSAMYLCASSLAQNQPQHFGDGTRLSIL.

The chain employs TRBV3-1 and TRBJ2-3; TCRdb picks TRBD2, but there is no DNA to check that call. CDR1 is LGHDT and CDR2 is YNNKEL in the germline V gene (reference sequence). This CDR3 has 14 amino acids. The CDR3 spells CASSQPSPTDTQYF.